This T cell receptor beta chain was sequenced during a study of Tregs in tolerant kidney transplant recipients. Thawed PBMCs were FACS-sorted into unstimulated CD4+CD25+CD127- regulatory T cells, CD4+CD25- non-regulatory cells, CD4 and CD8 cells. Profiled with immunoSEQ multiplex PCR; TCRdb holds only in-frame clones, not every one. The sample consists of some 66,000 clones, approximately 92% of them appearing once. Germline assignment: CDR1 SGHTA and CDR2 FQGNSA. J gave up 6 bases and V 5 bases, and 8 bases lay outside the gene matches. The CDR3 has 17 residues. The genes are TRBV7-2 and TRBJ2-2; 14 positions match TRBD2. This TCR derives from a human donor who received a combined kidney and bone marrow transplant. The input for sequencing was CD8+ T cells from blood, taken before the transplant. CDR3: CASSAGLAGGTAGELFF. The CDR3 DNA is TGTGCCAGCAGCGCCGGACTAGCGGGAGGTACGGCCGGGGAGCTGTTTTTT.